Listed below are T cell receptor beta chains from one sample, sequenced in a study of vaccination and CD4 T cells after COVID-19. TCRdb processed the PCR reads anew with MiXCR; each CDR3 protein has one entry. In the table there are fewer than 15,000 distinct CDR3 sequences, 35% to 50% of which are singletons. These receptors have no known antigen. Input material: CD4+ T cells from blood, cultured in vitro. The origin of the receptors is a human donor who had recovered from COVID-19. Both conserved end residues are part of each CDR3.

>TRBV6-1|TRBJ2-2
CASSEALRGASPGELFF
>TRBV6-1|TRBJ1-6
CASKGGSPLHF
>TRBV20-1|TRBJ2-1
CSAPRGNEQFF
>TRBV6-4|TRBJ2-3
CASRSRWTASTDTQYF
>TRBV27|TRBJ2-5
CASSLRAQSSGETQYF
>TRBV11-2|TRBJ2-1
CASSFYGGARNEQFF
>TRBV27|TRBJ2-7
CASSFLIAGKDEQYF
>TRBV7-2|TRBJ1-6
CASSSQGFPYNSPLHF
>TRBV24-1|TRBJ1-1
CATSAPGQGNTEAFF
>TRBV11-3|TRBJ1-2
CASSLDSTGGPVSYGYTF
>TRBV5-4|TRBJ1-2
CASRPLGGGYGYTF
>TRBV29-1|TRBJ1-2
CSGGTDYGYTF
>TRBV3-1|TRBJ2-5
CASSQEGSLGETQYF
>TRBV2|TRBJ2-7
CASRTSGASYEQYF
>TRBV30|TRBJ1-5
CAWSGAGGNQPQHF
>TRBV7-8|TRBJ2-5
CASSLSGVGETQYF
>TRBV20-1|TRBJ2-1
CSARASGGEQFF
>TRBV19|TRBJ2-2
CASSIGRDTGELFF
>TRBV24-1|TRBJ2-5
CATSDTRAFPTQYF
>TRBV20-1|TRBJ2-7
CSARGGGGVNYEQYF
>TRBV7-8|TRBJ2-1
CASSSRGQSYNEQFF
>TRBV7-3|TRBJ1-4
CASSPTGAVNEKLFF
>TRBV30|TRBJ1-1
CAGQEDQTEAFF
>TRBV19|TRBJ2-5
CASRGLASQETQYF
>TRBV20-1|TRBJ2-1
CSARALVMIDNEQFF
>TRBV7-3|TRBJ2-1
CASSGGLAGGSYNEQFF
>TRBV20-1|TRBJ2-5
CSAKAGHPYQETQYF
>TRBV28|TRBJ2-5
CASSKDRETQYF
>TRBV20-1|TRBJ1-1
CSAREGPARPEAFF
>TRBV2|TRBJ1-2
CASSPQGAGFYGYTF
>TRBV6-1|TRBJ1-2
CASRETGDYGYTF
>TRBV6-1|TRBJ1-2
CAVGGLRNYGYTF
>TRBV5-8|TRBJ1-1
CASSLVSRVDQNTEAFF
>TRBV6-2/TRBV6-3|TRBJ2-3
CASSYAGTTDTQYF
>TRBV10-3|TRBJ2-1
CAISVTPERRNEQFF
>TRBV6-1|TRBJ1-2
CASSPTLGGGYGYTF
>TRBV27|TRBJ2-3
CASSFYLAGTDTQYF
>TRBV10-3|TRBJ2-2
CAISQKGGTADTGELFF
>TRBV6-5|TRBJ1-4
CASSYITGSEKLFF
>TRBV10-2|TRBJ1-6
CASSENPGGVGSPLHF
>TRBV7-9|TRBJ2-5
CASRPTGFGETQYF